A single sample is the source of the 30 T cell receptor beta chains below, sequenced in a study of shared clonotypes between healthy human individuals. Here immunoSEQ multiplex PCR was the method, and the copy in TCRdb shows in-frame clones only, minus some. The sample records 2 million to 2.5 million clones, about 92% being singletons. Positively selected for CCR7, the CD45RO-negative cells used as naive CD8 cells excluded terminally differentiated effector memory CD45RA+ cells. Material for sequencing was naive CD8+ T cells from PBMCs. These receptors all come from a man aged 18 to 29 in good health. Some clones in this sample may be carry-over from other donors' samples.

The CDR3 sequence: CASSLSSDTGELFF. For the CDR3, the DNA is TGTGCCAGCAGCTTATCTTCCGACACCGGGGAGCTGTTTTTT. The V and J genes are TRBV7-6 and TRBJ2-2; D is unclear. Germline-derived CDR1 and CDR2 are SGHVS and FNYEAQ. Trimming left V 2 bases short and J 3 bases short, with 7 bases between. The CDR3 covers 14 residues.

The chain has TRBV7-9 and TRBJ2-5; D may be TRBD1 (6 bases). The CDR3 has 16 residues. Trimming cost V 5 bases and J 2 bases, with 18 bases left between them. Per the germline V gene, CDR1 is SEHNR and CDR2 is FQNEAQ (reference sequence). The CDR3 bases are TGTGCCAGCAGCCATGGACAGCCAACCTTTCAAGAGACCCAGTACTTC. It specifies CASSHGQPTFQETQYF.

V gene TRBV9 combines with J gene TRBJ2-1; 10 bases agree with TRBD2. The V segment lost 2 bases and the J segment 8 bases; nucleotides outside the gene matches: 4. The CDR3 has 14 residues. Germline assignment: CDR1 SGDLS and CDR2 YYNGEE. The CDR3 protein is CASSVGTSVDEQFF. CDR3 DNA sequence: TGTGCCAGCAGCGTCGGGACTAGCGTCGATGAGCAGTTCTTC.

To note about this clone: The sample contains more than one DNA sequence encoding this CDR3. The J gene is TRBJ2-7, the V gene TRBV19; D not resolved. CDR1 and CDR2 from the germline V gene are LNHDA and SQIVND (reference sequence). The CDR3 extends over 12 amino acids. V was cut by 6 bases and J by 4 bases, with 10 bases left in between. CDR3: CASSPNGYEQYF. The CDR3 DNA follows: TGTGCCAGTAGCCCGAACGGGTACGAGCAGTACTTC. Full variable domain (outside the CDR3, taken from reference TRBV19 and TRBJ2-7): DGGITQSPKYLFRKEGQNVTLSCEQNLNHDAMYWYRQDPGQGLRLIYYSQIVNDFQKGDIAEGYSVSREKKESFPLTVTSAQKNPTAFYLCASSPNGYEQYFGPGTRLTVT.

This chain uses TRBV28 with TRBJ1-4; 8 nucleotides match TRBD1. This CDR3 comprises 15 residues. Germline CDR1 is MDHEN and CDR2 is SYDVKM. After removal of 5 bases from V and 7 bases from J, the junction contained 9 bases not matched to a gene. CDR3 region: CASSARQGKGEKLFF. CDR3 in DNA: TGTGCCAGCAGTGCAAGACAGGGGAAAGGTGAAAAACTGTTTTTT. Full variable domain (outside the CDR3, taken from reference TRBV28 and TRBJ1-4): DVKVTQSSRYLVKRTGEKVFLECVQDMDHENMFWYRQDPGLGLRLIYFSYDVKMKEKGDIPEGYSVSREKKERFSLILESASTNQTSMYLCASSARQGKGEKLFFGSGTQLSVL.

CDR3 bases: TGTGCCAGCAGTTCGAGCCGGGACAGGGTCGAGCAGTACTTC. This encodes CASSSSRDRVEQYF. This rearrangement joins TRBV7-9 to TRBJ2-7; 9 bases are a match to TRBD1. Losses at the gene ends were 6 bases for V and 6 bases for J; bases not matched to a gene: 9. This CDR3 is 14 amino acids long. CDR1 is SEHNR, CDR2 FQNEAQ, per germline (reference sequence).

This sequence joins TRBV27 and TRBJ2-7, with D maybe TRBD2 (5 bases). Deletions cut 2 bases from V and 2 bases from J, with 16 bases between. Germline V gene lookup returns CDR1 MNHEY and CDR2 SMNVEV (reference sequence). The CDR3 has 16 residues. The CDR3 sequence: CASSLDLLARAYEQYF. CDR3 sequence (DNA): TGTGCCAGCAGTTTAGATCTCCTAGCAAGGGCCTACGAGCAGTACTTC.

The genes are TRBV28 and TRBJ2-1, with D perhaps TRBD1 (5 bases). The length of the CDR3 is 16 residues. Trimming pared 3 bases from V and 0 bases from J, leaving 12 bases between. CDR1 is MDHEN and CDR2 is SYDVKM in the germline V gene. The CDR3 sequence is CASSFWGDHSYNEQFF. In DNA form, the CDR3 reads TGTGCCAGCAGTTTCTGGGGCGACCACTCCTACAATGAGCAGTTCTTC.

J is TRBJ1-3 and V is TRBV29-1; TRBD1 matches 7 bases. J was trimmed by 3 bases and V by 0 bases; bases with no gene match: 11. The germline V gene has CDR1 SQVTM and CDR2 ANQGSEA. This CDR3 contains 17 residues. In DNA form, the CDR3 reads TGCAGCGTTGAAGATCTTTACAGGGGAGAAGGTGGAAACACCATATATTTT. This gives the protein CSVEDLYRGEGGNTIYF.

The rearrangement joins TRBV5-8 to TRBJ2-1; D gene uncertain. The V end was cut by 4 bases, the J end by 2 bases, with 7 bases between. The CDR3 runs 13 residues. CDR1 is SGHTS, CDR2 YDEGEE, per germline. Here the CDR3 reads CASSPNPYNEQFF. CDR3 nucleotides: TGTGCCAGCAGCCCTAATCCCTACAATGAGCAGTTCTTC. Full variable domain (outside the CDR3, taken from reference TRBV5-8 and TRBJ2-1): EAGVTQSPTHLIKTRGQQATLRCSPISGHTSVYWYQQALGLGLQFLLWYDEGEERNRGNFPPRFSGRQFPNYSSELNVNALELEDSALYLCASSPNPYNEQFFGPGTRLTVL.

The sample holds one count of this clone. This chain connects TRBV10-2 to TRBJ2-7; no reliable D call. Germline V lookup: CDR1 WSHSY, CDR2 SAAADI. This CDR3 region has 13 residues. V was cut by 2 bases and J by 4 bases, with 9 bases left in between. CDR3 nucleotide sequence: TGCGCCAGCAGTGAGGGTTACACTTACGAGCAGTACTTC. Protein: CASSEGYTYEQYF.

The gene calls are TRBV7-9 and TRBJ1-5, with TRBD1 matching 8 bases. J was trimmed by 6 bases and V by 2 bases; bases with no gene match: 3. Germline V gene lookup returns CDR1 SEHNR and CDR2 FQNEAQ (reference sequence). There are 14 residues in the CDR3. CDR3 DNA: TGTGCCAGCAGCTTACAGGGGGCCGGTCAGCCCCAGCATTTT. Translating gives CASSLQGAGQPQHF.

The chain is built from TRBV4-1 and TRBJ2-7; D is ambiguous. CDR3 length: 13 residues. Germline CDR1 MGHRA, CDR2 YSYEKL. Trimming took off 0 bases at V and 5 bases at J, with 8 bases between the two ends. The DNA for the CDR3 is TGCGCCAGCAGCCAAGATCTGCGAAACGAGCAGTACTTC. Translated, it gives CASSQDLRNEQYF.

CDR3 coding DNA: TGCGCCAGTACTAGCGGAGAAGGGGTGTACGAGCAGTACTTC. This codes for CASTSGEGVYEQYF. The genes are TRBV5-1 and TRBJ2-7; TRBD2 aligns across 8 bases. After removal of 8 bases from V and 4 bases from J, the junction contained 11 bases not matched to a gene. The CDR3 loop spans 14 amino acids. CDR1 is SGHRS and CDR2 is YFSETQ in the germline V gene.

The rearrangement links TRBV5-4 to TRBJ2-7; 16 nucleotides match TRBD2. Trimming at V came to 3 bases and at J to 4 bases, leaving 10 bases not matched to a gene. In germline, CDR1 is SGHNT, CDR2 YYREEE (reference sequence). The CDR3 is 18 residues long. CDR3 bases: TGTGCCAGCAGCTGGGGACAGGGACTAGCGGGAGGGCTGTACGAGCAGTACTTC. Amino acids: CASSWGQGLAGGLYEQYF.

A note on this clone: This CDR3 is also generated by other DNA sequences in the sample. V usage is TRBV6-5 and J usage is TRBJ2-7, with 9 bases that match TRBD1. Germline CDR1 reads MNHEY; CDR2 reads SVGAGI. The ends lost 0 bases at V and 3 bases at J; junction bases unmatched: 0. This CDR3 is 14 amino acids long. The CDR3 DNA is TGTGCCAGCAGTTACTCGGACAGGGGCTACGAGCAGTACTTC. Its protein product is CASSYSDRGYEQYF.

This clone was seen only once. This chain connects TRBV19 to TRBJ2-5; D may correspond to TRBD1 or TRBD2 (5 bases each). Trimming cost V 6 bases and J 3 bases, with 11 bases left between them. The CDR3 covers 13 residues. Germline lookup yields CDR1 LNHDA and CDR2 SQIVND (reference sequence). The CDR3 DNA reads TGTGCCAGTAGCCTCGGGGCGGAAGAGACCCAGTACTTC. Translating gives CASSLGAEETQYF.

The V and J genes are TRBV15 and TRBJ2-3; no firm D call. The germline CDR1 and CDR2 sequences are LNHNV and YYDKDF (reference sequence). The V and J ends lost 0 bases and 5 bases respectively, with 6 bases between them. The CDR3 is made up of 13 amino acids. As DNA, the CDR3 is TGTGCCACCAGCAGAGATCTCATAGATACGCAGTATTTT. Its translation is CATSRDLIDTQYF.

This chain connects TRBV10-3 to TRBJ2-5; 7 bases agree with TRBD1. This CDR3 is 14 amino acids long. CDR1 is ENHRY and CDR2 is SYGVKD in the germline V gene. CDR3 bases: TGTGCTACACGGGGCAGGGGGTCAGGGGAGACCCAGTACTTC. Translated, it gives CATRGRGSGETQYF.

The chain recombines TRBV7-9 with TRBJ2-7, with TRBD1 matching 9 bases. The CDR3 consists of 18 residues. Germline loops: CDR1 SEHNR, CDR2 FQNEAQ (reference sequence). The V gene end was trimmed by 6 bases and the J gene end by 0 bases; junction bases not matched to a gene: 15. The chain's CDR3 is CASRPGTGSAGSSYEQYF. In nucleotides, the CDR3 is TGTGCCAGCAGACCCGGGACAGGGTCGGCGGGAAGCTCCTACGAGCAGTACTTC.

The chain carries TRBV11-3 and TRBJ2-7, with 7 bases lining up with TRBD1. Trimming took 4 bases from V and 0 from J; bases not matched to a gene: 6. Germline values: CDR1 SGHNT, CDR2 YENEEA. This CDR3 contains 15 residues. The CDR3 DNA follows: TGTGCCAGCAGCTCCGGACAGGCGAGCTCCTACGAGCAGTACTTC. Translated, it gives CASSSGQASSYEQYF.

In nucleotides, the CDR3 is TGCGCCAGCAGCCAAGTAGGTCTAGCGGGAGTAACTCTCTACGAGCAGTACTTC. Translating gives CASSQVGLAGVTLYEQYF. The rearrangement uses TRBV4-1 and TRBJ2-7, with 10 positions matching TRBD2. V was clipped by 1 base and J by 3 bases; unmatched bases: 12. The germline V gene has CDR1 MGHRA and CDR2 YSYEKL. The CDR3 spans 18 residues.

The CDR3 DNA reads as TGCGCCAGCAGCTTGGTTGGGGATGGCTACACCTTC. This codes for CASSLVGDGYTF. The rearrangement links TRBV5-1 to TRBJ1-2; unclear D gene. The length of the CDR3 is 12 residues. With 0 bases removed from V and 6 bases from J, the gap between germline ends came to 6 bases. Germline assignment: CDR1 SGHRS and CDR2 YFSETQ.

The chain recombines TRBV5-4 with TRBJ1-2, with D possibly TRBD1 on 5 matching bases. The CDR3 spans 15 residues. Deletions cut 5 bases from V and 0 bases from J, with 14 bases between. Per the germline V gene, CDR1 is SGHNT and CDR2 is YYREEE (reference sequence). The CDR3 nucleotides are TGTGCCAGCAGTCATCCGGGACTGGCTAACTATGGCTACACCTTC. Its translation is CASSHPGLANYGYTF. The complete variable domain, with remaining parts taken from reference TRBV5-4 and TRBJ1-2, reads ETGVTQSPTHLIKTRGQQVTLRCSSQSGHNTVSWYQQALGQGPQFIFQYYREEENGRGNFPPRFSGLQFPNYSSELNVNALELDDSALYLCASSHPGLANYGYTFGSGTRLTVV.

This sequence joins TRBV11-2 and TRBJ2-3; D uncertain. Trimming took off 1 base at V and 4 bases at J, with 6 bases between the two ends. This CDR3 region has 13 residues. Germline CDR1 and CDR2: SGHAT and FQNNGV. CDR3 protein: CASSLVHADTQYF. The DNA of the CDR3 is TGTGCCAGCAGCTTAGTTCATGCAGATACGCAGTATTTT.

The chain employs TRBV9 and TRBJ1-2; TRBD1 aligns across 9 bases. V lost 4 bases and J lost 6; bases outside the gene matches: 13. The V gene's germline CDR1 is SGDLS and CDR2 YYNGEE. There are 16 residues in the CDR3. In nucleotides, the CDR3 is TGTGCCAGCAGCATCCCGGGACAGGGTCTCCCAAATGGCTACACCTTC. The encoded protein is CASSIPGQGLPNGYTF.

The chain joins TRBV5-8 to TRBJ1-2; 7 positions match TRBD1. Trimming at V came to 4 bases and at J to 5 bases, leaving 14 bases not matched to a gene. CDR1 SGHTS and CDR2 YDEGEE come from the germline V gene. This CDR3 has 16 amino acids. In DNA, the CDR3 is TGTGCCAGCAGCCTCCCCTTTTCCGGGACAGAGTATGGCTACACCTTC. This gives the protein CASSLPFSGTEYGYTF.

CDR3 nucleotides: TGCGCCAGCAGCTTGGCGCTAGCGGGATCCCCCCTAAGCACAGATACGCAGTATTTT. Its protein product is CASSLALAGSPLSTDTQYF. V usage is TRBV5-1 and J usage is TRBJ2-3; TRBD2 matches at 9 bases. The CDR3 has 19 residues. Trimming at V came to 0 bases and at J to 0 bases, leaving 11 bases not matched to a gene. Per germline, CDR1 SGHRS and CDR2 YFSETQ.

The rearrangement links TRBV7-9 to TRBJ2-3; D not certain. The CDR3 runs 13 residues. Trimming took off 5 bases at V and 6 bases at J, with 12 bases between the two ends. Germline V gene sequence: CDR1 SEHNR, CDR2 FQNEAQ (reference sequence). The DNA of the CDR3 is TGTGCCAGCAGCCCCCCTGTACCCGATACGCAGTATTTT. Its translation is CASSPPVPDTQYF.

V is TRBV10-1 and J is TRBJ2-1; 10 bases match TRBD1. This CDR3 comprises 17 residues. Looked up from germline, CDR1 is WNHNN and CDR2 is SYGVQD (reference sequence). V was clipped by 2 bases and J by 5 bases; unmatched bases: 9. This CDR3 reads CASSEGTGEGLDNEQFF. DNA for the CDR3: TGCGCCAGCAGTGAGGGGACAGGGGAAGGATTGGACAATGAGCAGTTCTTC.